The T cell receptor beta chain under discussion was sequenced for a study of blood T cell repertoires in COVID-19. Produced via immunoSEQ multiplex PCR; TCRdb's table is partial and in-frame only. The profile shows a few hundred thousand clones, approximately 90% of them singletons. CDR3 size: 15 residues. The V and J ends lost 4 bases and 0 bases, in that order; junction bases with no gene match: 3. Germline-derived CDR1 and CDR2 are SGDLS and YYNGEE. J is TRBJ1-4 and V is TRBV9; 7 nucleotides match TRBD1. The specimen sequenced was PBMCs or T cells enriched from blood (not recorded which). The TCR sequence derives from a woman under 30 in a cohort exposed to, infected with or recovered from COVID-19 (not recorded which). The CDR3: CASSLTGATNEKLFF. In DNA, the CDR3 is TGTGCCAGCAGCCTCACAGGGGCAACTAATGAAAAACTGTTTTTT.